This TCR beta chain emerged from a study of radiotherapy plus CTLA-4 blockade in lung cancer. Study-level findings and limits: Radiotherapy with ipilimumab was followed by blood expansion of tumor-derived clones.

This CDR3 is built from 11 residues. Trimming took off 10 bases at V and 1 base at J, with 5 bases between the two ends. Participants had chemo-refractory metastatic non-small-cell lung cancer and were treated with focal radiation plus ipilimumab CTLA-4 blockade. Repertoires were generated with immunoSEQ multiplex PCR, while TCRdb's copy carries only in-frame clones and drops some. The table includes some 110,000 clones, roughly 77% detected once. Details on this clone: Its target is not known.

This sample comprised peripheral blood, obtained from a patient treated with radiotherapy plus ipilimumab. The TCR originated in a human donor with non-small cell lung cancer that progressed on radiotherapy plus ipilimumab. Some clones in this sample may be carry-over from other donors' samples. The V call is TRBV23-1, the J call TRBJ2-4, with D hard to call. TRBV23-1 is classed as an ORF, of uncertain function. The CDR3 DNA reads TGCGCCAAAGGGGCCAAAAACATTCAGTACTTC. Amino acids: CAKGAKNIQYF.